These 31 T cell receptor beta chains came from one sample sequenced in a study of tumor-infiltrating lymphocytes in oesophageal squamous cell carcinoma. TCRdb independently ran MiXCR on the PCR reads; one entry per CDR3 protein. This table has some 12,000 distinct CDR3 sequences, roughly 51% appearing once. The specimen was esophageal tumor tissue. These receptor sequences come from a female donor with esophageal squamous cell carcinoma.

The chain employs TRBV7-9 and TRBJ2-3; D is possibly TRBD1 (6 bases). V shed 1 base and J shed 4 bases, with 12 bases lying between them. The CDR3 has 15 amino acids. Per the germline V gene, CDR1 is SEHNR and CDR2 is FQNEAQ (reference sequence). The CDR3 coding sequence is TGTGCCAGCAGCTTAGTGACAGGCTCGGCAGATACGCAGTATTTT. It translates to CASSLVTGSADTQYF.

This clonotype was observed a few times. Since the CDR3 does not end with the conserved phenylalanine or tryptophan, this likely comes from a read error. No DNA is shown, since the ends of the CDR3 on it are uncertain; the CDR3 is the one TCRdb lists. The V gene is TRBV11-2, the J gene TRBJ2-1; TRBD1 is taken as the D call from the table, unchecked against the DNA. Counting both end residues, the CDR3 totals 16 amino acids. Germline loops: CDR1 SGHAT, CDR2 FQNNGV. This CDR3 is CASSPGQAVYGYTFGS.

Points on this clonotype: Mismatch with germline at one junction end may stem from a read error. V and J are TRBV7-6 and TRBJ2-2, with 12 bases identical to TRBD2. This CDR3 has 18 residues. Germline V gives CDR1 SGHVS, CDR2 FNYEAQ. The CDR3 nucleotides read TGTGCTAGCAGCTTAGTGCTAGCGGGAGGGCCTGGCACCGGGGAGCTGTTTTTT. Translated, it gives CASSLVLAGGPGTGELFF.

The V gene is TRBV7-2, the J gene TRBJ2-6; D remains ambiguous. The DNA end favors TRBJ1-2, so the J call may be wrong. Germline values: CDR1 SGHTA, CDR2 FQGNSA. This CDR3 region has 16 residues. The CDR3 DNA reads TGTGCCAGCAGCTTACCCGGAAGGCAGGTGGACTATGGCTACACCTTC. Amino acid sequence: CASSLPGRQVDYGYTF.

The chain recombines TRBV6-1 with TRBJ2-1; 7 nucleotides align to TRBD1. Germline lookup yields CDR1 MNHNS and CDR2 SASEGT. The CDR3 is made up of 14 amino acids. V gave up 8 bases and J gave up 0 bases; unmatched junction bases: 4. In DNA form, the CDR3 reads TGTGCCAGCTCGACAGGGAGCTCCTACAATGAGCAGTTCTTC. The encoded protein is CASSTGSSYNEQFF.

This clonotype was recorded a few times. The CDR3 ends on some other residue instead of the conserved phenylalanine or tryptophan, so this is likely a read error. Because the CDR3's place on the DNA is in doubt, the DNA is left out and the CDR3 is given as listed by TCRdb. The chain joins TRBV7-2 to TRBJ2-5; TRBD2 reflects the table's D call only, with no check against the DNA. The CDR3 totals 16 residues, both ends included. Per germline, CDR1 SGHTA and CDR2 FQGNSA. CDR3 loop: CASTLAAGANEQYFGA.

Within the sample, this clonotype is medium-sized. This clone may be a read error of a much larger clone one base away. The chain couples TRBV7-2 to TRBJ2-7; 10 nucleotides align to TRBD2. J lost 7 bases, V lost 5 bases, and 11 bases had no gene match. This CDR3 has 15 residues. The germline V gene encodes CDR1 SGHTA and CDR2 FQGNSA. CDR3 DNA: TGTGCCAGCAGCGTCACTAGCGGGGTTAACAATGAGCAGTACTTC. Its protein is CASSVTSGVNNEQYF.

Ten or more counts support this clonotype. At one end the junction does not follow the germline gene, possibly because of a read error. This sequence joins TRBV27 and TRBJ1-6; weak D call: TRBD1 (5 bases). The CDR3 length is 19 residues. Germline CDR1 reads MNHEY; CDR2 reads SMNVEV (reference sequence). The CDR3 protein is CASSLWGVAQSSYNSPLHF. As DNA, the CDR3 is TGTGCCAGCAGTTTATGGGGGGTGGCTCAGAGCTCCTATAATTCACCCCTCCACTTC.

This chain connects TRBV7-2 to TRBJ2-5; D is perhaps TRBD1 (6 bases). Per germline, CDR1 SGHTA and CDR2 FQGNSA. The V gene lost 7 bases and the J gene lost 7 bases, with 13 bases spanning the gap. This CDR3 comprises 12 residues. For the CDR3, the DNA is TGTGCCAGCACCCTCTTAGGGGGGACCCAGTACTTC. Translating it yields CASTLLGGTQYF. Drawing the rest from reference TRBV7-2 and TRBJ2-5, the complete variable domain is GAGVSQSPSNKVTEKGKDVELRCDPISGHTALYWYRQSLGQGLEFLIYFQGNSAPDKSGLPSDRFSAERTGGSVSTLTIQRTQQEDSAVYLCASTLLGGTQYFGPGTRLLVL.

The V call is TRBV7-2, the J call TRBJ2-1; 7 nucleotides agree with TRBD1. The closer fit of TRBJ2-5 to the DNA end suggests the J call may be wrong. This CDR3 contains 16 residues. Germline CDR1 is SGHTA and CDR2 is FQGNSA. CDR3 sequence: CASSLSPKQGRETQYF. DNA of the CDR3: TGTGCCAGCAGCCTGAGTCCAAAACAGGGGCGGGAGACCCAGTACTTC.

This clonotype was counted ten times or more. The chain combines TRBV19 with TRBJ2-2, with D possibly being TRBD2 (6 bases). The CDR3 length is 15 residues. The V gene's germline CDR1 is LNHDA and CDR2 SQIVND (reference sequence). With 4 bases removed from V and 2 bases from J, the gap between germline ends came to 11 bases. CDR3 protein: CASSRPGTNTGELFF. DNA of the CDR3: TGTGCCAGTAGTAGACCCGGGACTAACACCGGGGAGCTGTTTTTT.

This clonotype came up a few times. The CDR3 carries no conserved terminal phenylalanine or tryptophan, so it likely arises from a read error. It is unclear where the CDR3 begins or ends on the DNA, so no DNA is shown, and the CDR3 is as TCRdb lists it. CDR3 protein: CASSLGDRTYGYTFGS. The chain recombines TRBV5-1 with TRBJ2-7; the D call in the table, TRBD1, was not verified against the DNA. The CDR3 comprises 16 residues, both ends counted. CDR1 and CDR2 (germline): SGHRS, YFSETQ.

This CDR3 is CASSVPASGYTF. CDR3 in DNA: TGTGCCAGCAGTGTGCCAGCCTCTGGCTACACCTTC. The genes are TRBV6-6 and TRBJ1-2, with D unclear. Deletions cut 5 bases from V and 7 bases from J, with 11 bases between. The length of the CDR3 is 12 residues. CDR1 is MNHNY and CDR2 is SVGAGI in the germline V gene (reference sequence).

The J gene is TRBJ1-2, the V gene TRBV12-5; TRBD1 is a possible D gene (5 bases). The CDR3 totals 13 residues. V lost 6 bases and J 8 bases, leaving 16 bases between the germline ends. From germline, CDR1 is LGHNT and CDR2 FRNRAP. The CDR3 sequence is CASGLRGGWGYTF. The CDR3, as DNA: TGTGCTAGTGGCTTACGCGGGGGTTGGGGCTACACCTTC.

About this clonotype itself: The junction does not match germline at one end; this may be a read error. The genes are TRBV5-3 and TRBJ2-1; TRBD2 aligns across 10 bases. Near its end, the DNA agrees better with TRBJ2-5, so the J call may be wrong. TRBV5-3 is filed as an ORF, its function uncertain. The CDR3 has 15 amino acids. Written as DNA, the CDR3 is TGTGCCAGCAGCTTGGGTACTAGCGGGGAAGAGACCCAGTACTTC. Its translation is CASSLGTSGEETQYF.

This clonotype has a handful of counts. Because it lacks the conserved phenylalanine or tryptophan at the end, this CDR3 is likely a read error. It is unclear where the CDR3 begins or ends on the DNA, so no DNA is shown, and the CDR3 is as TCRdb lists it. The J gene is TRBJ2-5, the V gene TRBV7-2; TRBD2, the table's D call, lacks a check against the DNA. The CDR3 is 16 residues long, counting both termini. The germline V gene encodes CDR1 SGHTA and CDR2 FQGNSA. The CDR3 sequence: CASTLAAGANEQYFGN.

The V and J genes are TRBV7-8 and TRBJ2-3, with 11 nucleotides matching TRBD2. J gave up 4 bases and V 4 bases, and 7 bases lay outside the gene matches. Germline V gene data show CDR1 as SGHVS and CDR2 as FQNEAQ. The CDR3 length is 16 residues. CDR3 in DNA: TGTGCCAGCAGCTACACTAGCGGGAGATCCGCAGATACGCAGTATTTT. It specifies CASSYTSGRSADTQYF.

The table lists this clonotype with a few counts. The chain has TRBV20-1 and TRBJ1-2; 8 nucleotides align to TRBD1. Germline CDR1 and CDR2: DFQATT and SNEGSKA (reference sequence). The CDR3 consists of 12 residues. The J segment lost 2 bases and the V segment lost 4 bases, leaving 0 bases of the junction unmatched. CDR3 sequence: CSATGGNYGYTF. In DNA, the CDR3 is TGCAGTGCTACAGGGGGCAACTATGGCTACACCTTC.

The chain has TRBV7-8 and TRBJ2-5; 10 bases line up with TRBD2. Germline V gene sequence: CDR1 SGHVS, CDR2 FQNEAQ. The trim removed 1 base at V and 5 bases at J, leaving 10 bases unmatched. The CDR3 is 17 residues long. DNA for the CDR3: TGTGCCAGCAGCTTAGTTTCTAGCGGGAGAATCGGGGAGACCCAGTACTTC. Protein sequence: CASSLVSSGRIGETQYF.

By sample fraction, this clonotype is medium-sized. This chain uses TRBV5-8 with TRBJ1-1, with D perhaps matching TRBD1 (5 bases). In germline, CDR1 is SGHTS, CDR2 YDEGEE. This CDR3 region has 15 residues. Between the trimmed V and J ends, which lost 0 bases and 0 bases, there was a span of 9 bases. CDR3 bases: TGTGCCAGCAGCTTGGAGGCAGGGTTGAACACTGAAGCTTTCTTT. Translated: CASSLEAGLNTEAFF.

CDR3 sequence (DNA): TGTGCCAGCCGTGCAGGGCTGTACGAGCAGTACTTC. Translating gives CASRAGLYEQYF. This sequence joins TRBV7-8 and TRBJ2-7; a possible D gene is TRBD1 (5 bases). The CDR3 contains 12 residues. The V gene's germline CDR1 is SGHVS and CDR2 FQNEAQ. The germline V and J ends were trimmed by 8 bases and 4 bases, with 12 bases remaining between them.

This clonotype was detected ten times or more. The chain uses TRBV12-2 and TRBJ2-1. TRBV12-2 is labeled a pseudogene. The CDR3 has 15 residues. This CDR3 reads CASRLEVSPDNEQFF. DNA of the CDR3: TGTGCAAGTCGCTTAGAGGTTAGCCCAGACAATGAGCAGTTCTTC.

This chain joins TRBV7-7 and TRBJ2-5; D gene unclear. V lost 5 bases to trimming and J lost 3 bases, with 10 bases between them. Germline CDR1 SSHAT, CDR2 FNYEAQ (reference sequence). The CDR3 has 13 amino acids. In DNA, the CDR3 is TGTGCCAGCAGCGAAGGGCCTGAAGAGACCCAGTACTTC. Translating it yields CASSEGPEETQYF.

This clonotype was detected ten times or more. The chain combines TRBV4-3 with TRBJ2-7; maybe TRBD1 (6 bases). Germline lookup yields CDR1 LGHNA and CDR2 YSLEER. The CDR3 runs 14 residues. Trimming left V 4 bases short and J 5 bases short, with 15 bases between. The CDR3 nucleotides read TGCGCCAGCAGCCTACAACAGGGAAGACACGAGCAGTACTTC. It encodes CASSLQQGRHEQYF.

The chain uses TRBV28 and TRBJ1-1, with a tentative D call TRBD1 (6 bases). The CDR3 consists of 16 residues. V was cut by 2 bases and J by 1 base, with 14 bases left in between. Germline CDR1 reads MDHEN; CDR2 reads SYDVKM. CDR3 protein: CASSLMRQAGNTEAFF. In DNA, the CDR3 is TGTGCCAGCAGTTTAATGAGACAGGCTGGGAACACTGAAGCTTTCTTT.

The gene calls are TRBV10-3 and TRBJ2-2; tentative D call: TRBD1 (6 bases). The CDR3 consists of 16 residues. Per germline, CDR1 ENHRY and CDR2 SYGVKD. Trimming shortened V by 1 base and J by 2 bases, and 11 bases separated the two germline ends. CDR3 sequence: CAISEFGGINTGELFF. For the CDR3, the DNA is TGTGCCATCAGTGAGTTTGGGGGCATTAACACCGGGGAGCTGTTTTTT.

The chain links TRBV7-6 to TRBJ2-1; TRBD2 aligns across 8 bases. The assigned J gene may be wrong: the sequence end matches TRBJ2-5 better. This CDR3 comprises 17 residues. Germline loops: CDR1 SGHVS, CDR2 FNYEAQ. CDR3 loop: CASSLAAGGGDQETQYF. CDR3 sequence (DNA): TGTGCCAGCAGCTTAGCGGCGGGAGGAGGTGACCAAGAGACCCAGTACTTC.

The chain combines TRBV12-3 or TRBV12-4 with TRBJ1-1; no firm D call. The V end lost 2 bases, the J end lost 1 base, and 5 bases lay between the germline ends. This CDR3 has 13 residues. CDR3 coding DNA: TGTGCCAGCAGTTTATACCGGAACACTGAAGCTTTCTTT. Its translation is CASSLYRNTEAFF.

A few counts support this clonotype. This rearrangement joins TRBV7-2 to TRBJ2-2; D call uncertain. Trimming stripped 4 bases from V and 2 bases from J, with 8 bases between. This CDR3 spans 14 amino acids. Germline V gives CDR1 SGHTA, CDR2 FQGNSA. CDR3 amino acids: CASSWTVNTGELFF. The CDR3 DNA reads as TGTGCCAGCAGCTGGACGGTTAACACCGGGGAGCTGTTTTTT.

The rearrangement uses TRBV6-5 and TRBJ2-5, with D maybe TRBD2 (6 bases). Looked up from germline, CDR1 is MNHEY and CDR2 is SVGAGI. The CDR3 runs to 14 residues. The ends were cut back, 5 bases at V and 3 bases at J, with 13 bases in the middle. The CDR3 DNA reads TGTGCCAGCAGTCCCAATGGCGGGGAAGAGACCCAGTACTTC. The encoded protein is CASSPNGGEETQYF.

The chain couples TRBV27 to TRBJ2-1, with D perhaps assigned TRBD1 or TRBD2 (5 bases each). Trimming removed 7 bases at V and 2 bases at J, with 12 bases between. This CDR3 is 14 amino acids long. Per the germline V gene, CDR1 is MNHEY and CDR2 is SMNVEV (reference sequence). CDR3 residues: CASTGGTPYNEQFF. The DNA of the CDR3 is TGTGCCAGCACCGGTGGGACCCCCTACAATGAGCAGTTCTTC.